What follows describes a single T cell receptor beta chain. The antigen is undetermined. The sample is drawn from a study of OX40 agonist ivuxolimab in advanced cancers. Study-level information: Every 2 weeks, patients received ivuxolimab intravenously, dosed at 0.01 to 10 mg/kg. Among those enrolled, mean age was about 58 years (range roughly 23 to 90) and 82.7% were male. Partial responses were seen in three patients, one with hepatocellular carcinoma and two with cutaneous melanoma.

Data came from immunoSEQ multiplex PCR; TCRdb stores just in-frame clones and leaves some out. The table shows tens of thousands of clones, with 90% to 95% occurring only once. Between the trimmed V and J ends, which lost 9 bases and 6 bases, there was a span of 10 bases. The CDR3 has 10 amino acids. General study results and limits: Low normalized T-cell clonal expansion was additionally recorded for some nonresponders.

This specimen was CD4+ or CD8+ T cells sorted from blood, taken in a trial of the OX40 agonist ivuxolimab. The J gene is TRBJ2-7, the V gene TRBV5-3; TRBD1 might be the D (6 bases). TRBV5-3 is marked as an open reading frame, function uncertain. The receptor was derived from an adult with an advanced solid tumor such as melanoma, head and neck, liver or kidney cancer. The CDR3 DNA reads TGTGCCAACAACAGGGTCGAGCAGTACTTC. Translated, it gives CANNRVEQYF.